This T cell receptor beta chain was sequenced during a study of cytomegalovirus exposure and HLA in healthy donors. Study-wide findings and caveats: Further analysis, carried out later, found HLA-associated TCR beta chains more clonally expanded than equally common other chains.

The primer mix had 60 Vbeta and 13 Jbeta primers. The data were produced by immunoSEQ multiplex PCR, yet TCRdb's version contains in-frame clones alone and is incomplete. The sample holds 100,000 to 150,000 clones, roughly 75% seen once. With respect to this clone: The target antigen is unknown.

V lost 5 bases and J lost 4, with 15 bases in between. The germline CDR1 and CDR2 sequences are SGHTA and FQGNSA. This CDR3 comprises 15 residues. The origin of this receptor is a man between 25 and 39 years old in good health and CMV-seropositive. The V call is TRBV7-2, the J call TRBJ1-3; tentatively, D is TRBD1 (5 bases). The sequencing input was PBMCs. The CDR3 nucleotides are TGTGCCAGCAGCCCCGGGTGGAGGGGAGGAAACACCATATATTTT. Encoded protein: CASSPGWRGGNTIYF.